Sequencing of this T cell receptor (beta chain) was carried out in a study of T cells in localized non-small cell lung cancer. The CDR3 consists of 11 residues. Germline V lookup: CDR1 DFQATT, CDR2 SNEGSKA (reference sequence). V was clipped by 5 bases and J by 3 bases, with 7 bases between them. Study-level points and caveats: Longer survival (overall) was linked to higher T cell density in blood. Uninvolved adjacent lung had higher T cell clonality than tumor and all other tissues. Paired adjacent lung recovered a median around 60 of the top 100 tumor clones. Analysis by sequencing included only one tumor region, so heterogeneity remains possible.

Here immunoSEQ multiplex PCR was the method, and the copy in TCRdb shows in-frame clones only, minus some. The table includes 65,000 or so clones, approximately 80% detected once. To note about this clone: Its matching antigen is unknown. Other DNA variants within this sample encode the same CDR3.

The sequence was obtained from a man between 40 and 70 years old with stage II lung adenocarcinoma. Sequencing was performed on PBMCs, taken before any cancer treatment. The chain carries TRBV20-1 and TRBJ1-1; no definite D call. CDR3 protein: CSALGDTEAFF. In DNA form, the CDR3 reads TGCAGTGCTCTCGGGGACACTGAAGCTTTCTTT.